This entry lists 26 T cell receptor beta chains sequenced from one sample in a study of blood T cell repertoires in COVID-19. Profiling relied on immunoSEQ multiplex PCR, and the TCRdb table lists in-frame clones only, not all of them. The sample has some 190,000 clones, 80% seen once. The sequenced sample consisted of peripheral blood. The receptors originated from a man in his 60s with acute or convalescent COVID-19.

This clone was observed a single time. The chain couples TRBV27 to TRBJ2-7, with TRBD1 matching over 7 bases. V lost 6 bases, J lost 2 bases, and 10 bases stayed unmatched. In germline, CDR1 is MNHEY, CDR2 SMNVEV (reference sequence). The CDR3 consists of 15 residues. CDR3 bases: TGTGCCAGCAGAGGGAAGGGGGCGCAGGCCTACGAGCAGTACTTC. Translated, it gives CASRGKGAQAYEQYF.

The CDR3 sequence: CASSPDGARMGGTQYF. The DNA of the CDR3 is TGCGCCAGCAGCCCAGATGGGGCTAGGATGGGGGGTACGCAGTATTTT. The chain couples TRBV5-1 to TRBJ2-3; TRBD2 is a possible D gene (6 bases). The CDR3 loop spans 16 amino acids. Germline CDR1 reads SGHRS; CDR2 reads YFSETQ. V lost 4 bases, J lost 8 bases, and 23 bases lay in between.

CDR3 residues: CASSLKSGVGGNTEAFF. The CDR3 bases are TGTGCCAGCAGCTTGAAATCGGGAGTGGGGGGGAACACTGAAGCTTTCTTT. The J gene is TRBJ1-1, the V gene TRBV11-2; D might be TRBD1 (5 bases). This CDR3 region has 17 residues. Germline CDR1 SGHAT, CDR2 FQNNGV. Deletions cut 3 bases from V and 1 base from J, with 18 bases between.

The rearrangement uses TRBV5-1 and TRBJ2-7; TRBD1 aligns across 10 bases. CDR1 is SGHRS and CDR2 is YFSETQ in the germline V gene. V was pared by 4 bases and J by 5 bases, with 12 bases of the junction left unmatched. The CDR3 contains 16 residues. In nucleotides, the CDR3 is TGCGCCAGCAGCCGCCGACAGGGGGCCTTATCCCACGAGCAGTACTTC. Its translation is CASSRRQGALSHEQYF.

The chain joins TRBV5-8 to TRBJ2-1, with D uncertain. The CDR3 length is 11 residues. Looked up from germline, CDR1 is SGHTS and CDR2 is YDEGEE. Trimming shortened V by 4 bases and J by 9 bases, and 8 bases separated the two germline ends. The CDR3 sequence is CASSPAGEQFF. In DNA, the CDR3 is TGTGCCAGCAGCCCTGCAGGTGAGCAGTTCTTC. Drawing the rest from reference TRBV5-8 and TRBJ2-1, the complete variable domain is EAGVTQSPTHLIKTRGQQATLRCSPISGHTSVYWYQQALGLGLQFLLWYDEGEERNRGNFPPRFSGRQFPNYSSELNVNALELEDSALYLCASSPAGEQFFGPGTRLTVL.

The rearrangement joins TRBV7-9 to TRBJ2-2, with TRBD1 matching 7 bases. Per germline, CDR1 SEHNR and CDR2 FQNEAQ (reference sequence). This CDR3 has 14 amino acids. V trimming: 10 bases; J trimming: 3 bases; junction bases outside the gene matches: 8. CDR3 sequence (DNA): TGTGCCATCAGGGACAGACAAGACACCGGGGAGCTGTTTTTT. Translating gives CAIRDRQDTGELFF.

V is TRBV4-2 and J is TRBJ1-2; 9 bases are shared with TRBD1. Germline V gene data show CDR1 as LGHNA and CDR2 as YNFKEQ. The CDR3 extends over 15 amino acids. V lost 0 bases, J lost 7 bases, and 6 bases stayed unmatched. The CDR3 DNA follows: TGTGCCAGCAGCCAAGATCGTGGGACAGGGAGTGGCTACACCTTC. This translates into CASSQDRGTGSGYTF.

There are a few counts of this clone. This chain uses TRBV5-4 with TRBJ1-3; no firm D call. CDR1 is SGHNT, CDR2 YYREEE, per germline (reference sequence). This CDR3 has 15 residues. V lost 0 bases to trimming and J lost 4 bases, with 11 bases between them. The CDR3 here is CASSLVSGEGNTIYF. CDR3 in DNA: TGTGCCAGCAGCTTGGTCTCCGGGGAAGGAAACACCATATATTTT.

This clone was seen just once. The gene calls are TRBV5-1 and TRBJ2-3; TRBD2 is a possible D gene (5 bases). The V end was cut by 4 bases, the J end by 3 bases, with 12 bases between. CDR3 length: 14 residues. Germline V gene lookup returns CDR1 SGHRS and CDR2 YFSETQ. CDR3 region: CASSPGLATDTQYF. The DNA of the CDR3 is TGCGCCAGCAGCCCTGGACTCGCTACAGATACGCAGTATTTT.

The rearrangement links TRBV1 to TRBJ1-5; the table names TRBD1, a call not compared with the DNA. TRBV1 is deemed a pseudogene. The CDR3 is 21 amino acids. CDR3 nucleotides: TGCACCAGCAGCCAAGGAGGGTGGGCAGGGGAGTTCCTATATAGCAATCAGCCCCAGCATTTT. As protein: CTSSQGGWAGEFLYSNQPQHF.

V gene TRBV21-1 combines with J gene TRBJ2-5; the table's TRBD1 call for D was not verified on the DNA. TRBV21-1 is noted as a pseudogene. CDR3 size: 13 residues. The CDR3: CASLTGIQETQYF. The CDR3, as DNA: TGTGCCAGTCTGACAGGGATCCAAGAGACCCAGTACTTC.

To note about this clone: Other DNA sequences in the same sample also yield this CDR3. The gene calls are TRBV7-2 and TRBJ2-5; 14 bases line up with TRBD2. The CDR3 totals 16 residues. Germline lookup yields CDR1 SGHTA and CDR2 FQGNSA. The V segment lost 1 base and the J segment 2 bases; nucleotides outside the gene matches: 0. The CDR3 DNA is TGTGCCAGCAGCTTAGGACTAGCGGGAGGGCAAGAGACCCAGTACTTC. Translation: CASSLGLAGGQETQYF.

The rearrangement uses TRBV12-3 or TRBV12-4 and TRBJ2-7; 7 bases fit TRBD1. The V and J ends lost 5 bases and 4 bases, in that order; junction bases with no gene match: 2. The CDR3 extends over 12 amino acids. The CDR3 region has the DNA TGTGCCAGCAGTCTGACAGGGTACGAGCAGTACTTC. Translation gives CASSLTGYEQYF.

This clone was counted ten times or more. The chain employs TRBV11-2 and TRBJ2-2, with TRBD2 matching over 9 bases. Trimming took 3 bases from V and 6 from J; bases not matched to a gene: 5. CDR1 is SGHAT and CDR2 is FQNNGV in the germline V gene. This CDR3 is built from 15 residues. DNA for the CDR3: TGTGCCAGCAGCTTCACGGTAGCGGGAGCCGGGGAGCTGTTTTTT. It is translated as CASSFTVAGAGELFF.

This clone was counted a single time. V usage is TRBV6-5 and J usage is TRBJ1-5; 9 bases fit TRBD1. Germline CDR1 reads MNHEY; CDR2 reads SVGAGI. Trimming cost V 9 bases and J 4 bases; bases outside gene matches: 10. This CDR3 is built from 15 residues. The CDR3 nucleotides are TGTGCCAGTTCGGGACAGGGAAGAAGTAATCAGCCCCAGCATTTT. Protein sequence: CASSGQGRSNQPQHF.

In this sample, this clone turned up a few times. The genes are TRBV4-1 and TRBJ2-1, with D possibly being TRBD2 (5 bases). This CDR3 spans 17 amino acids. Trimming took off 0 bases at V and 4 bases at J, with 16 bases between the two ends. CDR1 MGHRA and CDR2 YSYEKL come from the germline V gene. The CDR3 DNA sequence: TGCGCCAGCAGCCAAGACGGGATGTCGGGAATTTACAATGAGCAGTTCTTC. Amino acids: CASSQDGMSGIYNEQFF.

This chain uses TRBV2 with TRBJ1-2; D is perhaps TRBD1 (5 bases). CDR3 length: 12 amino acids. Trimming took off 6 bases at V and 8 bases at J, with 13 bases between the two ends. Germline CDR1 is SNHLY and CDR2 is FYNNEI. CDR3 DNA: TGTGCCAGCAGACAGGAACCTGGGGGCTACACCTTC. It is translated as CASRQEPGGYTF.

The DNA of the CDR3 is TGTGCCAGCAGCTCCGCCTCGACGCCGGGGGACTATGGCTACACCTTC. Amino acid sequence: CASSSASTPGDYGYTF. The V call is TRBV7-2, the J call TRBJ1-2; D perhaps matches TRBD1 (5 bases). In germline, CDR1 is SGHTA, CDR2 FQGNSA. Trimming stripped 4 bases from V and 3 bases from J, with 18 bases between. The CDR3 has 16 residues.

This rearrangement joins TRBV7-2 to TRBJ1-6; D is uncertain. The CDR3 spans 15 residues. In germline, CDR1 is SGHTA, CDR2 FQGNSA. Trimming left V 5 bases short and J 8 bases short, with 16 bases between. In DNA, the CDR3 is TGTGCCAGCAGCGTCACGAGCAGAGGAGATTCACCCCTCCACTTT. This codes for CASSVTSRGDSPLHF.

The chain carries TRBV30 and TRBJ1-1, with D possibly matching TRBD1 (6 bases). This CDR3 has 13 residues. Germline CDR1 GTSNPN, CDR2 SVGIG (reference sequence). Trimming stripped 4 bases from V and 9 bases from J, with 18 bases between. The CDR3 bases are TGTGCCTGGACCTCCCTTGGGGGGGCCCAAGCTTTCTTT. As protein: CAWTSLGGAQAFF.

V usage is TRBV28 and J usage is TRBJ1-6, with a weak D call TRBD1 (6 bases). Trimming pared 7 bases from V and 10 bases from J, leaving 20 bases between. The CDR3 totals 15 residues. From germline, CDR1 is MDHEN and CDR2 SYDVKM. CDR3 sequence reads: CASTLSGVQQSPLHF. DNA for the CDR3: TGTGCCAGCACCCTTTCAGGGGTTCAACAGTCACCCCTCCACTTT.

DNA of the CDR3: TGTGCCAGTAGTATAGTCAGGGGAACTGGTGGCTACACCTTC. It codes for CASSIVRGTGGYTF. The chain joins TRBV19 to TRBJ1-2; a weak D match, TRBD1 (6 bases). CDR3 size: 14 residues. Germline CDR1 LNHDA, CDR2 SQIVND (reference sequence). V was cut by 1 base and J by 7 bases, with 13 bases left in between.

V is TRBV4-1 and J is TRBJ1-1, with a tentative D call TRBD1 (5 bases). The germline CDR1 and CDR2 sequences are MGHRA and YSYEKL. The CDR3 runs 16 residues. V was shortened by 7 bases and J by 2 bases, with 20 bases between the two germline ends. As DNA, the CDR3 is TGCGCCAGCACCCGGGGCGGGATGGAGGTTAACACTGAAGCTTTCTTT. Translation gives CASTRGGMEVNTEAFF.

The J gene is TRBJ2-1, the V gene TRBV5-4; tentative D call: TRBD2 (5 bases). The CDR3 runs 14 residues. V was trimmed by 3 bases and J by 0 bases, leaving 7 bases between them. Germline assignment: CDR1 SGHNT and CDR2 YYREEE (reference sequence). CDR3 loop: CASSSDFSYNEQFF. CDR3 in DNA: TGTGCCAGCAGCTCGGACTTCTCCTACAATGAGCAGTTCTTC.

The chain recombines TRBV4-3 with TRBJ1-2; 10 nucleotides agree with TRBD1. The CDR3 consists of 15 residues. Germline CDR1 and CDR2: LGHNA and YSLEER. The V gene end was trimmed by 1 base and the J gene end by 7 bases; junction bases not matched to a gene: 6. CDR3: CASSQVGTGDRGYTF. The CDR3 DNA reads TGCGCCAGCAGCCAAGTCGGGACAGGGGATCGTGGCTACACCTTC.

The V gene is TRBV19, the J gene TRBJ1-5; D uncertain. The CDR3 is 12 amino acids. V lost 6 bases to trimming and J lost 2 bases, with 5 bases between them. CDR1 is LNHDA, CDR2 SQIVND, per germline (reference sequence). The CDR3 here is CASRGGNQPQHF. In DNA, the CDR3 is TGTGCCAGTAGAGGAGGCAATCAGCCCCAGCATTTT.